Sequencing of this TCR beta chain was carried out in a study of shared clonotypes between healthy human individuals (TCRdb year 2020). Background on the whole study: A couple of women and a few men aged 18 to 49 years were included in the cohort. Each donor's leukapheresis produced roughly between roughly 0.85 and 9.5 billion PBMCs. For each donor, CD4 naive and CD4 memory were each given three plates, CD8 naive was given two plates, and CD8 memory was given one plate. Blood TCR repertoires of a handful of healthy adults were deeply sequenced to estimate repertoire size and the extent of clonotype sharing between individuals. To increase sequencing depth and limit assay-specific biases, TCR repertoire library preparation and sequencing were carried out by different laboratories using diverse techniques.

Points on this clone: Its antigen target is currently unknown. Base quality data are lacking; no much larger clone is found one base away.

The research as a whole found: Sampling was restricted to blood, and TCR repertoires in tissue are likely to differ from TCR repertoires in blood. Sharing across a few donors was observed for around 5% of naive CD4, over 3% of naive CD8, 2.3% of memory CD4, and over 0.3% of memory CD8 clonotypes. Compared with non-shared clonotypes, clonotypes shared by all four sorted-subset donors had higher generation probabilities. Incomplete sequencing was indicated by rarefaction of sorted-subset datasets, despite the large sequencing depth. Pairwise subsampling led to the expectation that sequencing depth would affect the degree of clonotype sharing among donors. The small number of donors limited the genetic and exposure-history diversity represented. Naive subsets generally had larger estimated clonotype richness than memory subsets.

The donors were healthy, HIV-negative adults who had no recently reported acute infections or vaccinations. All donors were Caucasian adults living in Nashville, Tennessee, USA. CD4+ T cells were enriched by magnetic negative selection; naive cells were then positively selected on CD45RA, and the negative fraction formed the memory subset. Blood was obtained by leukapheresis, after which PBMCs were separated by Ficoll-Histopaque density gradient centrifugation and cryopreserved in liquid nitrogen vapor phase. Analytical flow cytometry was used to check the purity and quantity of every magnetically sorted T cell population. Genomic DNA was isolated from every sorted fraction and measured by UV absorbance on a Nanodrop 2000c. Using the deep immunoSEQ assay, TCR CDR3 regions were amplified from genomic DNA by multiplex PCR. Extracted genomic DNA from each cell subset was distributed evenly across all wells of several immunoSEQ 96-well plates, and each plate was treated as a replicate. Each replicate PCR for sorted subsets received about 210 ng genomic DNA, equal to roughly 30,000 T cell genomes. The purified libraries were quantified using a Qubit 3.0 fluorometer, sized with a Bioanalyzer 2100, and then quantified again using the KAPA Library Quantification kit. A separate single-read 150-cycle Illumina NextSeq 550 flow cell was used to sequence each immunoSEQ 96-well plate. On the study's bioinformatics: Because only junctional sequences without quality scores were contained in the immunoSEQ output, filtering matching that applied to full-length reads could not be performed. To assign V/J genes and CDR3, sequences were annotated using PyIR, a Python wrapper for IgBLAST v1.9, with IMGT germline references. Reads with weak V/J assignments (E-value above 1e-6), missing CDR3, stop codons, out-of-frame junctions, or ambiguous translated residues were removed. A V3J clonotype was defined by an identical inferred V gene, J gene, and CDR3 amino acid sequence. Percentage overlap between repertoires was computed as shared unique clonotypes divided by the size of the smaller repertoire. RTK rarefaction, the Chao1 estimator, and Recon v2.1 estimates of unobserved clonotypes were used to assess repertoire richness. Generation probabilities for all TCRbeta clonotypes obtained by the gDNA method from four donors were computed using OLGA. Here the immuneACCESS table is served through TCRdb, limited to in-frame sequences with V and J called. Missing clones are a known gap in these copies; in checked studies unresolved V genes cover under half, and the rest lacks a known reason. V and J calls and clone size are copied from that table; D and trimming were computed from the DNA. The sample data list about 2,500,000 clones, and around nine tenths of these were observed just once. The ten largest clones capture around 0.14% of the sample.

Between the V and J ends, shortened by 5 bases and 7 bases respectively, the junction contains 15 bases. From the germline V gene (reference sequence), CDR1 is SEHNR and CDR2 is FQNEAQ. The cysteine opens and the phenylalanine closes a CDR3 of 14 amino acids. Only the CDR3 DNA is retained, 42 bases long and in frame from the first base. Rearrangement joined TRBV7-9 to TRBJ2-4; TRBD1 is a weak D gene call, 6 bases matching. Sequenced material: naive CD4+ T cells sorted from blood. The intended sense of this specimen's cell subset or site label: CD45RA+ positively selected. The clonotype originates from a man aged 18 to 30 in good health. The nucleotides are TGTGCCAGCAGCGCCCGGGACAACGTCAACATTCAGTACTTC. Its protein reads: CASSARDNVNIQYF.